The next 22 T cell receptor beta chains were all read from a single sample in a study of T cell repertoires and Cas9 in healthy adults listed by TCRdb under 2018. Library method: the immunoSEQ multiplex PCR assay. Here the immuneACCESS table is served through TCRdb, limited to in-frame sequences with V and J called. Missing clones are a known gap in these copies; in checked studies unresolved V genes cover under half, and the rest lacks a known reason. The sample table contains approximately 23,000 clones; only one count was recorded for more than 80% of them. Roughly 1.5% of the sample is taken by the ten largest. What was sequenced was CD4+ effector T cells (CD127+, CD25-, CD137-, CD154-) from PBMCs; culture status not recorded. The receptors derive from a human donor in good health.

The V gene is TRBV28, the J gene TRBJ1-2, with D possibly TRBD1 on 6 matching bases. The CDR3 has 15 residues. The V end was cut by 3 bases, the J end by 0 bases, with 11 bases between. Germline lookup yields CDR1 MDHEN and CDR2 SYDVKM. The CDR3 DNA reads as TGTGCCAGCAGTTTGTGGGACACCACTAACTATGGCTACACCTTC. It specifies CASSLWDTTNYGYTF.

This chain's CDR3 is CASTPASGAETQYF. DNA for the CDR3: TGTGCCAGCACCCCTGCTTCGGGAGCAGAGACCCAGTACTTC. The chain uses TRBV9 and TRBJ2-5, with D maybe TRBD2 (6 bases). The V gene lost 6 bases and the J gene lost 4 bases, with 16 bases spanning the gap. From germline, CDR1 is SGDLS and CDR2 YYNGEE. This CDR3 is built from 14 residues.

This clone has just one count. The V and J genes are TRBV28 and TRBJ1-1; no definite D call. The V gene lost 3 bases and the J gene lost 5 bases, with 13 bases spanning the gap. Germline values: CDR1 MDHEN, CDR2 SYDVKM. The CDR3 has 14 amino acids. CDR3 amino acids: CASSFPEAGTEAFF. The CDR3 DNA sequence: TGTGCCAGCAGTTTCCCAGAGGCCGGGACTGAAGCTTTCTTT.

V usage is TRBV28 and J usage is TRBJ1-1, with a weak D call TRBD1 (6 bases). This CDR3 region has 14 residues. Trimming removed 6 bases from V and 1 base from J, with 12 bases in between. The germline V gene has CDR1 MDHEN and CDR2 SYDVKM. The DNA for the CDR3 is TGTGCCAGCAGGGTCGGACAGACGAACACTGAAGCTTTCTTT. It translates to CASRVGQTNTEAFF. The variable domain in full, with the rest retrieved from reference TRBV28 and TRBJ1-1, is DVKVTQSSRYLVKRTGEKVFLECVQDMDHENMFWYRQDPGLGLRLIYFSYDVKMKEKGDIPEGYSVSREKKERFSLILESASTNQTSMYLCASRVGQTNTEAFFGQGTRLTVV.

The chain uses TRBV4-1 and TRBJ1-2, with no clear D. V dropped 0 bases and J dropped 7 bases, with 9 bases sitting between them. The CDR3 runs 13 residues. From germline, CDR1 is MGHRA and CDR2 YSYEKL. CDR3 nucleotides: TGCGCCAGCAGCCAAGATCCCCCTCGTGGCTACACCTTC. Protein product: CASSQDPPRGYTF.

The V call is TRBV30, the J call TRBJ1-4; perhaps TRBD1 as D (5 bases). Germline assignment: CDR1 GTSNPN and CDR2 SVGIG (reference sequence). V dropped 4 bases and J dropped 5 bases, with 8 bases sitting between them. This CDR3 spans 12 amino acids. The CDR3 sequence is CAWIGGNEKLFF. The DNA for the CDR3 is TGTGCCTGGATCGGGGGAAATGAAAAACTGTTTTTT.

This clone appeared a single time. The chain joins TRBV18 to TRBJ1-1; D is uncertain. Per the germline V gene, CDR1 is KGHSH and CDR2 is LQKENI. Trimming removed 3 bases at V and 3 bases at J, with 11 bases between. The CDR3 is 14 residues long. The CDR3: CASSPQMADTEAFF. DNA for the CDR3: TGTGCCAGCTCACCTCAGATGGCGGACACTGAAGCTTTCTTT.

The CDR3 protein is CSVVAQLNTEAFF. CDR3 DNA sequence: TGCAGCGTTGTAGCGCAGCTGAACACTGAAGCTTTCTTT. The rearrangement uses TRBV29-1 and TRBJ1-1; D call uncertain. CDR1 and CDR2 (germline): SQVTM, ANQGSEA. The CDR3 loop spans 13 amino acids. The V gene lost 4 bases and the J gene lost 0 bases, with 9 bases spanning the gap.

The rearrangement joins TRBV9 to TRBJ1-1, with D perhaps matching TRBD1 (5 bases). Germline lookup yields CDR1 SGDLS and CDR2 YYNGEE. The CDR3 consists of 13 residues. The V and J ends lost 3 bases and 3 bases respectively, with 9 bases between them. For the CDR3, the DNA is TGTGCCAGCAGCGCCGACAGAGACACTGAAGCTTTCTTT. Translated, it gives CASSADRDTEAFF.

Points on this clone: This sample also contains other DNA sequences that code for the same CDR3. The rearrangement joins TRBV7-2 to TRBJ2-1; TRBD2 matches 9 bases. Trimming removed 5 bases from V and 7 bases from J; junction bases left unmatched: 9. The CDR3 has 15 amino acids. Germline lookup yields CDR1 SGHTA and CDR2 FQGNSA. The CDR3 bases are TGTGCCAGCAGCCCAAGCGGGAGGCAAGGGAATGAGCAGTTCTTC. This translates into CASSPSGRQGNEQFF.

This clone was recorded once. The rearrangement links TRBV4-2 to TRBJ2-1; 10 positions match TRBD1. This CDR3 spans 16 amino acids. Germline assignment: CDR1 LGHNA and CDR2 YNFKEQ. V gave up 3 bases and J gave up 7 bases; unmatched junction bases: 9. Here the CDR3 DNA reads TGTGCCAGCAGCCACACGGACAGGGGGGTGTCAAATGAGCAGTTCTTC. Encoded protein: CASSHTDRGVSNEQFF.

The V gene is TRBV27, the J gene TRBJ1-6, with 9 bases aligning to TRBD1. Germline V gene sequence: CDR1 MNHEY, CDR2 SMNVEV (reference sequence). The CDR3 has 14 amino acids. The V and J ends lost 6 bases and 7 bases, in that order; junction bases with no gene match: 4. CDR3 nucleotides: TGTGCCAGCAGAACCGGGACAGGGAATTCACCCCTCCACTTT. Residues: CASRTGTGNSPLHF.

The chain carries TRBV7-9 and TRBJ2-3; the match to TRBD1 covers 8 bases. The J segment lost 0 bases and the V segment lost 5 bases, leaving 4 bases of the junction unmatched. The length of the CDR3 is 15 residues. The germline V gene encodes CDR1 SEHNR and CDR2 FQNEAQ (reference sequence). The DNA for the CDR3 is TGTGCCAGCAGCGGACAGGGTATAAGCACAGATACGCAGTATTTT. This encodes CASSGQGISTDTQYF.

This sequence joins TRBV6-6 and TRBJ1-5, with 7 bases lining up with TRBD1. The CDR3 sequence is 15 residues long. In germline, CDR1 is MNHNY, CDR2 SVGAGI (reference sequence). J was trimmed by 3 bases and V by 6 bases; bases with no gene match: 8. This CDR3 is CASRGGGNNNQPQHF. CDR3 sequence (DNA): TGTGCCAGCAGGGGAGGGGGCAACAACAATCAGCCCCAGCATTTT.

The chain recombines TRBV29-1 with TRBJ1-2, with a weak D call TRBD1 (6 bases). The CDR3 is 11 amino acids. Germline loops: CDR1 SQVTM, CDR2 ANQGSEA. The V end lost 3 bases, the J end lost 8 bases, and 10 bases lay between the germline ends. The DNA of the CDR3 is TGCAGCGTTGATTCAGGGGAAGGCTACACCTTC. This encodes CSVDSGEGYTF.

V gene TRBV30 combines with J gene TRBJ2-7; D unclear. With 1 base removed from V and 3 bases from J, the gap between germline ends came to 13 bases. The length of the CDR3 is 14 residues. Germline CDR1 and CDR2: GTSNPN and SVGIG (reference sequence). The CDR3 protein is CAWSGTGSYYEQYF. The CDR3 bases are TGTGCCTGGAGTGGCACTGGGTCCTACTACGAGCAGTACTTC.

This clone was seen once. The rearrangement uses TRBV27 and TRBJ1-2; D unclear. V was cut by 6 bases and J by 7 bases, with 12 bases left in between. Germline V CDR1 and CDR2: MNHEY, SMNVEV (reference sequence). CDR3 length equals 12 residues. CDR3 coding DNA: TGTGCCAGCAGGGAGGGTCGTGGTGGCTACACCTTC. Translating it yields CASREGRGGYTF.

The V and J genes are TRBV6-6 and TRBJ2-1; D might be TRBD2 (5 bases). Looked up from germline, CDR1 is MNHNY and CDR2 is SVGAGI (reference sequence). V shed 7 bases and J shed 5 bases, with 9 bases lying between them. The CDR3 has 12 residues. CDR3 in DNA: TGTGCCAGCACACGGCGGGACAATGAGCAGTTCTTC. Its translation is CASTRRDNEQFF.

The chain joins TRBV25-1 to TRBJ1-4, with 8 bases aligning to TRBD1. The CDR3 extends over 15 amino acids. Germline lookup yields CDR1 MGHDK and CDR2 SYGVNS. J gave up 7 bases and V 4 bases, and 8 bases lay outside the gene matches. The CDR3 loop reads CASSADRGRSEKLFF. CDR3 coding DNA: TGTGCCAGCAGTGCCGACAGGGGTAGGAGTGAAAAACTGTTTTTT.

Here the CDR3 reads CASSQDSNSNQPQHF. In DNA, the CDR3 is TGTGCCAGCAGCCAGGACAGTAATAGCAATCAGCCCCAGCATTTT. The chain links TRBV11-2 to TRBJ1-5; tentative D call: TRBD1 (6 bases). Trimming removed 5 bases at V and 0 bases at J, with 11 bases between. CDR3 length equals 15 residues. CDR1 and CDR2 from the germline V gene are SGHAT and FQNNGV.

The rearrangement links TRBV30 to TRBJ2-6; D gene ambiguous. This CDR3 has 14 residues. Between the trimmed V and J ends, which lost 2 bases and 2 bases, there was a span of 7 bases. Germline-derived CDR1 and CDR2 are GTSNPN and SVGIG (reference sequence). As DNA, the CDR3 is TGTGCCTGGAGTAAGGGTCCTGGGGCCAACGTCCTGACTTTC. Translated: CAWSKGPGANVLTF.

The chain joins TRBV7-8 to TRBJ2-3, with a possible D match to TRBD1 (6 bases). Germline V gene sequence: CDR1 SGHVS, CDR2 FQNEAQ. This CDR3 is built from 15 residues. V lost 0 bases and J lost 1, with 8 bases in between. CDR3 coding DNA: TGTGCCAGCAGCTTAGCGGGGGCCCGCACAGATACGCAGTATTTT. As protein: CASSLAGARTDTQYF.